The TCR beta chain under discussion was sequenced for a study of blood T cell repertoires in COVID-19. Study overall: Researchers got acute and convalescent COVID-19 samples from the United States, Italy and Spain.

Germline assignment: CDR1 MDHEN and CDR2 SYDVKM. Unmatched junction bases numbered 8, after V lost 5 bases and J lost 7 bases. This CDR3 is built from 15 residues. The table came from immunoSEQ multiplex PCR; TCRdb's copy has only in-frame clones and leaves some out. This repertoire shows approximately 90,000 clones, more than 75% found once; its top ten account for 7% to 9%. This clonotype originated in a human donor with acute or convalescent COVID-19. The donor label of this sample is uncertain. The gene calls are TRBV28 and TRBJ2-2; the match to TRBD2 covers 9 bases. Sequencing input: peripheral blood. CDR3 in DNA: TGTGCCAGCAGTCCCGGCGGGGGGGAGAACGGGGAGCTGTTTTTT. This codes for CASSPGGGENGELFF.